What follows are 18 T cell receptor beta chains derived from one specimen sequenced in a study of radiotherapy plus CTLA-4 blockade in lung cancer. Sequencing was performed with immunoSEQ multiplex PCR; in TCRdb, only in-frame clones are kept and a portion is missing. The table lists about 77,000 clones, roughly four fifths of them singletons, with more than 8% in the top ten. The sequencing used peripheral blood, collected from a patient treated with radiotherapy plus ipilimumab. The receptor set was obtained from a human donor with non-small cell lung cancer whose response to radiotherapy plus ipilimumab could not be evaluated.

This chain joins TRBV7-2 and TRBJ2-5; 8 bases match TRBD2. J gave up 1 base and V 1 base, and 11 bases lay outside the gene matches. Germline lookup yields CDR1 SGHTA and CDR2 FQGNSA. This CDR3 is built from 18 residues. The CDR3 loop reads CASSLGLLWAGGQETQYF. The CDR3 DNA reads as TGTGCCAGCAGCTTAGGGCTACTATGGGCGGGAGGCCAAGAGACCCAGTACTTC.

The gene calls are TRBV30 and TRBJ1-1; 10 positions match TRBD1. Trimming removed 4 bases from V and 1 base from J; junction bases left unmatched: 3. This CDR3 has 14 residues. Germline lookup yields CDR1 GTSNPN and CDR2 SVGIG (reference sequence). CDR3 sequence: CAWIRQGANTEAFF. The CDR3 DNA follows: TGTGCCTGGATTCGACAGGGGGCGAACACTGAAGCTTTCTTT.

This chain connects TRBV12-5 to TRBJ2-5; D ambiguous. CDR3 length: 12 residues. V was trimmed by 2 bases and J by 3 bases, leaving 4 bases between them. CDR1 and CDR2 from the germline V gene are LGHNT and FRNRAP. In DNA, the CDR3 is TGTGCTAGTGGTTTGTATGAAGAGACCCAGTACTTC. Residues: CASGLYEETQYF.

Here the CDR3 DNA reads TGTGCCTGGAGTCGCGGACTAGCCGATGAGCAGTTCTTC. Protein product: CAWSRGLADEQFF. The chain links TRBV30 to TRBJ2-1, with 8 positions matching TRBD2. V shed 2 bases, J shed 8 bases, and the junction held 5 bases outside the gene matches. Looked up from germline, CDR1 is GTSNPN and CDR2 is SVGIG (reference sequence). The CDR3 length is 13 residues.

This clone was seen more than once but under ten times. The genes are TRBV18 and TRBJ1-4, with D uncertain. The CDR3 is 14 amino acids. Trimming stripped 2 bases from V and 4 bases from J, with 8 bases between. Germline assignment: CDR1 KGHSH and CDR2 LQKENI. CDR3 nucleotide sequence: TGTGCCAGCTCACCAAGACCGGGTAATGAAAAACTGTTTTTT. Translating gives CASSPRPGNEKLFF.

The chain couples TRBV16 to TRBJ1-1; D is undetermined. The V end was cut by 4 bases, the J end by 0 bases, with 15 bases between. CDR1 and CDR2 from the germline V gene are KGHSY and FQNENV. The CDR3 runs to 16 residues. CDR3 in amino acids: CASSPRFGFLNTEAFF. The CDR3 nucleotides read TGTGCCAGCAGCCCTCGTTTCGGGTTCCTGAACACTGAAGCTTTCTTT.

The chain uses TRBV7-7 and TRBJ2-1; the D gene is possibly TRBD2 (7 bases). This CDR3 is built from 16 residues. Trimming pared 5 bases from V and 7 bases from J, leaving 21 bases between. Per the germline V gene, CDR1 is SSHAT and CDR2 is FNYEAQ (reference sequence). DNA of the CDR3: TGTGCCAGCAGCACCCTCGAGGGGGGGCCTCTAAATGAGCAGTTCTTC. Its translation: CASSTLEGGPLNEQFF.

Remarks on this clone: The same CDR3 is also encoded by other DNA sequences in this sample. CDR3 DNA: TGCGCCAGCAGCCCAGGGGAAGGAAATACGCAGTATTTT. It yields the protein CASSPGEGNTQYF. The chain is built from TRBV4-3 and TRBJ2-3, with D perhaps matching TRBD1 (6 bases). CDR1 LGHNA and CDR2 YSLEER come from the germline V gene. The CDR3 loop spans 13 amino acids. V lost 4 bases and J lost 7, with 12 bases in between.

This chain links TRBV2 with TRBJ2-5; D ambiguous. There are 12 residues in the CDR3. From germline, CDR1 is SNHLY and CDR2 FYNNEI. The V end lost 4 bases, the J end lost 3 bases, and 6 bases lay between the germline ends. CDR3 in amino acids: CASSGLEETQYF. CDR3 nucleotides: TGTGCCAGCAGTGGACTGGAAGAGACCCAGTACTTC.

This clone has only one observation. The V and J genes are TRBV6-5 and TRBJ2-5, with TRBD2 matching over 8 bases. V dropped 6 bases and J dropped 4; count of bases not matched to a gene: 10. The CDR3 spans 15 residues. Germline CDR1 is MNHEY and CDR2 is SVGAGI. This chain's CDR3 is CASSTRTGGRETQYF. Written as DNA, the CDR3 is TGTGCCAGCAGCACCCGGACGGGGGGGCGAGAGACCCAGTACTTC.

The chain links TRBV6-5 to TRBJ1-2, with D uncertain. Germline V gives CDR1 MNHEY, CDR2 SVGAGI. Trimming took off 2 bases at V and 6 bases at J, with 19 bases between the two ends. This CDR3 has 16 amino acids. This chain's CDR3 is CASSYKVAGGTDGYTF. CDR3 DNA: TGTGCCAGCAGTTACAAAGTGGCAGGAGGTACGGATGGCTACACCTTC.

V usage is TRBV27 and J usage is TRBJ2-3; the match to TRBD2 covers 11 bases. CDR3 length: 17 residues. After removal of 5 bases from V and 0 bases from J, the junction contained 7 bases not matched to a gene. The germline gives CDR1 MNHEY, CDR2 SMNVEV (reference sequence). The CDR3 DNA sequence: TGTGCCAGCAGTAAACGTAGCGGGAGGGTCAGCACAGATACGCAGTATTTT. This gives the protein CASSKRSGRVSTDTQYF.

The rearrangement uses TRBV13 and TRBJ1-2, with D hard to call. Per germline, CDR1 PRHDT and CDR2 FYEKMQ (reference sequence). This CDR3 has 13 amino acids. V was cut by 5 bases and J by 6 bases, with 13 bases left in between. The CDR3 here is CASSTRGHNGYTF. CDR3 nucleotide sequence: TGTGCCAGCAGCACCAGAGGGCACAATGGCTACACCTTC.

V and J are TRBV5-1 and TRBJ2-7, with 8 bases matching TRBD1. The CDR3 is 13 residues long. Germline V lookup: CDR1 SGHRS, CDR2 YFSETQ. Trimming at V came to 4 bases and at J to 5 bases, leaving 5 bases not matched to a gene. CDR3 region: CASSKGQGDEQYF. In DNA form, the CDR3 reads TGCGCCAGCAGCAAAGGACAGGGCGACGAGCAGTACTTC.

This chain links TRBV4-2 with TRBJ2-3; possible D gene TRBD2, 6 bases. The V and J ends lost 0 bases and 0 bases respectively, with 10 bases between them. The CDR3 is 16 residues long. Germline V lookup: CDR1 LGHNA, CDR2 YNFKEQ. The CDR3 coding sequence is TGTGCCAGCAGCCAAGATTGGCGGGACAGCACAGATACGCAGTATTTT. Amino acid sequence: CASSQDWRDSTDTQYF.

J is TRBJ2-7 and V is TRBV30; maybe TRBD2 (5 bases). CDR3 length: 14 residues. The V gene's germline CDR1 is GTSNPN and CDR2 SVGIG (reference sequence). V was shortened by 2 bases and J by 6 bases, with 17 bases between the two germline ends. The CDR3 DNA reads TGTGCCTGGAGTCTCGACTACCTTTTAGGCGAGCAGTACTTC. It yields the protein CAWSLDYLLGEQYF.

This clone was seen a few times. J is TRBJ1-2 and V is TRBV21-1; the D segment call TRBD1 is taken from the table without a DNA check. TRBV21-1 is deemed a pseudogene. This CDR3 contains 16 residues. The CDR3 coding sequence is TGTGCCAGCAAATATTGGGACAGGCTCGATGGGTATGGCTACACCTTC. Protein: CASKYWDRLDGYGYTF.

The rearrangement links TRBV4-1 to TRBJ2-5; no reliable D call. Germline-derived CDR1 and CDR2 are MGHRA and YSYEKL. V shed 1 base and J shed 3 bases, with 6 bases lying between them. This CDR3 is 13 amino acids long. The CDR3 DNA reads as TGCGCCAGCAGCCAAGTCAGTAAAGAGACCCAGTACTTC. Protein sequence: CASSQVSKETQYF.